Sequencing of this TCR beta chain was carried out in a study of T cells in Graves' hyperthyroidism and ophthalmopathy. About the research overall: At the time of initial diagnosis and before any treatment, peripheral blood was collected. The study, taken as a whole, reports: Ophthalmopathy and stable hyperthyroidism were told apart by a 13 V-J model.

With 5 bases clipped from V and 1 base from J, the junction kept 3 bases outside the gene matches. This CDR3 has 15 residues. The V gene's germline CDR1 is SGHTA and CDR2 FQGTGA. Hyperthyroidism, newly diagnosed and lasting under 2 months, affected patients aged 18 to 65. Researchers barred patients who had uncontrolled infection, other autoimmune disease, pregnancy or lactation. With regard to this clonotype: Its antigen is not known.

Template material for amplifying TCR beta CDR3 regions consisted of RNA transcripts. TCR CDR3 regions were first amplified by RT-PCR with HTBI primers. MiXCR was run by TCRdb on the multiplex PCR reads, yielding one entry per CDR3 protein. The table lists around 420,000 distinct CDR3 sequences, roughly an eighth of them singletons. The TCR sequence derives from a woman aged 18-29 years with Graves' hyperthyroidism. What was sequenced was blood. The chain uses TRBV7-3 and TRBJ2-2; 8 nucleotides line up with TRBD2. In nucleotides, the CDR3 is TGTGCCAGCAGCCAAACTAGCGGGAACACCGGGGAGCTGTTTTTT. This gives the protein CASSQTSGNTGELFF. The full variable domain, in which reference TRBV7-3 and TRBJ2-2 provide the parts outside the CDR3, is GAGVSQTPSNKVTEKGKYVELRCDPISGHTALYWYRQSLGQGPEFLIYFQGTGAADDSGLPNDRFFAVRPEGSVSTLKIQRTERGDSAVYLCASSQTSGNTGELFFGEGSRLTVL.